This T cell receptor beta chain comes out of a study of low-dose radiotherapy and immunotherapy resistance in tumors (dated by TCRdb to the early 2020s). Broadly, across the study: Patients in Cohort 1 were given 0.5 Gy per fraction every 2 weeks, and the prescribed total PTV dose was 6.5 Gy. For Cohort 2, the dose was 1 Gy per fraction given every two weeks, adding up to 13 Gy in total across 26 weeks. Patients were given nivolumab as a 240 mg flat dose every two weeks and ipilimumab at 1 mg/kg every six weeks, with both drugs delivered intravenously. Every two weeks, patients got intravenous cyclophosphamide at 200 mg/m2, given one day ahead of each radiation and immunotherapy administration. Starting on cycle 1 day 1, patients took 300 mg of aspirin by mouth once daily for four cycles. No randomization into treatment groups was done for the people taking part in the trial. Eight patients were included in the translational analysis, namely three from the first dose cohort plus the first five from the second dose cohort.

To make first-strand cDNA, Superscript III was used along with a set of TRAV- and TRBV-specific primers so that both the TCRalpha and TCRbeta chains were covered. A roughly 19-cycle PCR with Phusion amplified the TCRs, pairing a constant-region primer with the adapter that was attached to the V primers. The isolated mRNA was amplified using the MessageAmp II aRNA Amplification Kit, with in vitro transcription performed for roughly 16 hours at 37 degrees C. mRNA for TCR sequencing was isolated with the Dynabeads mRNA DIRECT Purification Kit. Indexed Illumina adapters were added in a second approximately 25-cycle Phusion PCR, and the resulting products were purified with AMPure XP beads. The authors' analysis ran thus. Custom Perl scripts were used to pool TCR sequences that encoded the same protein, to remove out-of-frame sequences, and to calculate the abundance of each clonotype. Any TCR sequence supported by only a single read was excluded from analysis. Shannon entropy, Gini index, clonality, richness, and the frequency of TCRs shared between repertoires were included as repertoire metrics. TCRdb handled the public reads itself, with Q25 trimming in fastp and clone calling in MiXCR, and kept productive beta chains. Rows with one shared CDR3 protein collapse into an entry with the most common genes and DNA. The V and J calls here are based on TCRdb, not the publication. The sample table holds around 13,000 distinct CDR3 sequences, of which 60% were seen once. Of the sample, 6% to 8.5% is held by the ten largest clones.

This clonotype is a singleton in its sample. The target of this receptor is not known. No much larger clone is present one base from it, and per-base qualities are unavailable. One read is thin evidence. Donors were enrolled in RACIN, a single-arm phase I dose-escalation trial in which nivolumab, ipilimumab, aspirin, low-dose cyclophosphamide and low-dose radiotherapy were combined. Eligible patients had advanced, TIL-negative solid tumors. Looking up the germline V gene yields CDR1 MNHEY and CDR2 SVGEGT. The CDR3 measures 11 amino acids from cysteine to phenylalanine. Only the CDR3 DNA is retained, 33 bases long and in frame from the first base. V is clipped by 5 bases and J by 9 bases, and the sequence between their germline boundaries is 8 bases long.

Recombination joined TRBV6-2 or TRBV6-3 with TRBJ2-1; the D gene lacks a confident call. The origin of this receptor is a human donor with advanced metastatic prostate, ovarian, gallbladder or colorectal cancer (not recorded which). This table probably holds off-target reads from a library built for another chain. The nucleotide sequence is TGTGCCAGCAGTGAAGATGGTGAGCAGTTCTTC. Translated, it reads CASSEDGEQFF.